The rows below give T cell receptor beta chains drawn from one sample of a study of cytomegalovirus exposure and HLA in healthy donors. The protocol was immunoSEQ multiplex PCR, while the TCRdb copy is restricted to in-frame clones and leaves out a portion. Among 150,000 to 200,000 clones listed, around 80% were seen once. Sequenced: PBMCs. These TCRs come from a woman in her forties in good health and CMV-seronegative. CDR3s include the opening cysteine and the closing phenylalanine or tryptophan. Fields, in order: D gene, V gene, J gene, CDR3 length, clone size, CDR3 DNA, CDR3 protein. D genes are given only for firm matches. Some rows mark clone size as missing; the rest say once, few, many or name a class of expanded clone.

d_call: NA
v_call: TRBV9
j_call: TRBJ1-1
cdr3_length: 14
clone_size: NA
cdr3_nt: TGTGCCAGCAGCGTAGCTAGTTTTAACACTGAAGCTTTCTTT
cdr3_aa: CASSVASFNTEAFF

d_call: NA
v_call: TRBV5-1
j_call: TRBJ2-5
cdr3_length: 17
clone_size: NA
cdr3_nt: TGCGCCAGCAGCTTGGGTGCAGGGGCCCCCGAGAGAGAGACCCAGTACTTC
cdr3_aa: CASSLGAGAPERETQYF

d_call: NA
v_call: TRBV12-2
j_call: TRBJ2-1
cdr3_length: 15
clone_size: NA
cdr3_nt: TGTGCAAGTCACTTAGGGGCAGGGTCCGCCAATGAGCAGTTCTTC
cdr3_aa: CASHLGAGSANEQFF

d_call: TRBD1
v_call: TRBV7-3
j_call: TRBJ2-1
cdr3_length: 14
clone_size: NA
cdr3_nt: TGTGCCAGCAGCTTAGCAGGGGGCGTGAATGAGCAGTTCTTC
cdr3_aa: CASSLAGGVNEQFF

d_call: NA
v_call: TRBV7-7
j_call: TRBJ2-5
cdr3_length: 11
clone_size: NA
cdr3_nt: TGTGCTAGCAGTCCGCAAGAGACCCAGTACTTC
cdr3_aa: CASSPQETQYF

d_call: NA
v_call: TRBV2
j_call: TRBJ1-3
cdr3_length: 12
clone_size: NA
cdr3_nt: TGTGCCAGCAGTCAGGGCCGAAACACCATATATTTT
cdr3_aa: CASSQGRNTIYF

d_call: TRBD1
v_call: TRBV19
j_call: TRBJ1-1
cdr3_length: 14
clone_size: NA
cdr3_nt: TGTGCCAGCGGTCCGACAGGGGTGAACACTGAAGCTTTCTTT
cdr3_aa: CASGPTGVNTEAFF

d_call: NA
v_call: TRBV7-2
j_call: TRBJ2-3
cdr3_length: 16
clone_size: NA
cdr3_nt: TGTGCCAGCAGCCGTCAGGGACACCCCAAACAAGATACGCAGTATTTT
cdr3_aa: CASSRQGHPKQDTQYF

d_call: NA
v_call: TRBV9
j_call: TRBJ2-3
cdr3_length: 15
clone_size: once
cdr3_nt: TGTGCCAGCAGCGTAGGAGCCGAACTCACAGATACGCAGTATTTT
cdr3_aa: CASSVGAELTDTQYF

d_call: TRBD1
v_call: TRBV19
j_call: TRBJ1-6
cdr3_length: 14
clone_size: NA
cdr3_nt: TGTGCCAGTAGAACCGACAGGGATAATTCACCCCTCCACTTT
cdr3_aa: CASRTDRDNSPLHF

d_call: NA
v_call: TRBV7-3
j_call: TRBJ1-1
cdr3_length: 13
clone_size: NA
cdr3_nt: TGTGCCAGCAGTCGGGAATCGAACACTGAAGCTTTCTTT
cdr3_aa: CASSRESNTEAFF

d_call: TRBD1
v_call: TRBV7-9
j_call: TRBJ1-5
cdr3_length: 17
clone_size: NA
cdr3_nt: TGTGCCAGCAGCTTAGCCGACAGGGCGGGGAGCAATCAGCCCCAGCATTTT
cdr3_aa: CASSLADRAGSNQPQHF

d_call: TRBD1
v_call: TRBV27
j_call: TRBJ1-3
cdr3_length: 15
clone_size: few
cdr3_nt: TGTGCCAGCAGACGACAGGGCTACTCTGGAAACACCATATATTTT
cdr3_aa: CASRRQGYSGNTIYF

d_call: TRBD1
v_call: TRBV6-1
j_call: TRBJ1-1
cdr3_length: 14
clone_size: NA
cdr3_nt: TGTGCCAGCACCCCGGACAGGGGCGGAACTGAAGCTTTCTTT
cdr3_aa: CASTPDRGGTEAFF

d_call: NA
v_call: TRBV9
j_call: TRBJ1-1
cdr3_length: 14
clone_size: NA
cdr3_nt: TGTGCCAGCAGCCCGAGGACAGTGAACACTGAAGCTTTCTTT
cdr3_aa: CASSPRTVNTEAFF

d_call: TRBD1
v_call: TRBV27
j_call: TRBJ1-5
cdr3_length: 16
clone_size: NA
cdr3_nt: TGTGCCAGCAGTTTATGGGGACAGTATAGCAATCAGCCCCAGCATTTT
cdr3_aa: CASSLWGQYSNQPQHF

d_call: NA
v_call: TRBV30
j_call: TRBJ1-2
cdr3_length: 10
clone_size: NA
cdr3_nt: TGTGCCTGGAGTGTAGAGGTCTACACCTTC
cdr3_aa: CAWSVEVYTF

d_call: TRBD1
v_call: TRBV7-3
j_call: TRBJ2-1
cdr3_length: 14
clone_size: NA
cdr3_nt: TGTGCCAGCAGCCCCGGACAGGGTACAAATGAGCAGTTCTTC
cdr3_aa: CASSPGQGTNEQFF

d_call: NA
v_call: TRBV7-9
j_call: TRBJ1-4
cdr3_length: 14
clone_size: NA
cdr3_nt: TGTGCCAGCAGTCACGACGGGGGGGATGAAAAACTGTTTTTT
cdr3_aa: CASSHDGGDEKLFF

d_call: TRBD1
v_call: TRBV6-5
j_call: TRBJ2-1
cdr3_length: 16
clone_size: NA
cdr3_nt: TGTGCCAGCAGTTCTCTGGGACAGAACACCGACAATGAGCAGTTCTTC
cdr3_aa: CASSSLGQNTDNEQFF

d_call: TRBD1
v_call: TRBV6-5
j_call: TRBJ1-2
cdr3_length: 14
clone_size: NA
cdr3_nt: TGTGCCAGCAGTCCGGGACAGAGTCACTATGGCTACACCTTC
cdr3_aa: CASSPGQSHYGYTF

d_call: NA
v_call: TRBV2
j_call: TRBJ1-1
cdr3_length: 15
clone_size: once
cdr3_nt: TGTGCCAGCAGTGAACAGGCGCTGAAGAACACTGAAGCTTTCTTT
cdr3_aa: CASSEQALKNTEAFF